These 13 T cell receptor beta chains were all obtained from the same sample, sequenced in a study of blood T cell repertoires in COVID-19. Libraries were prepared by immunoSEQ multiplex PCR; TCRdb keeps only in-frame clonotypes and omits some of them. The sample has about 250,000 clones; approximately 86% are singletons. Sequencing input: peripheral blood. All receptors derive from a woman aged 55-69 years who had recovered from COVID-19.

CDR3 nucleotides: TGTGCCAGCAGTCGGGGGGGGTCCACAGATACGCAGTATTTT. Its protein is CASSRGGSTDTQYF. The chain employs TRBV6-5 and TRBJ2-3, with 8 bases that match TRBD2. The germline V gene has CDR1 MNHEY and CDR2 SVGAGI. CDR3 size: 14 residues. V lost 5 bases to trimming and J lost 2 bases; unmatched junction nucleotides: 3.

This clone showed up just a few times. The chain links TRBV7-3 to TRBJ2-1; TRBD2 might be the D (7 bases). Per germline, CDR1 SGHTA and CDR2 FQGTGA. The CDR3 extends over 13 amino acids. Trimming stripped 9 bases from V and 0 bases from J, with 9 bases between. This CDR3 is CASRGGSYNEQFF. DNA of the CDR3: TGTGCCAGTAGGGGGGGCTCCTACAATGAGCAGTTCTTC.

CDR3: CASSLFDGYTF. The DNA for the CDR3 is TGTGCCAGCAGCCTCTTCGATGGCTACACCTTC. V is TRBV5-6 and J is TRBJ1-2, with no clear D. Germline V gives CDR1 SGHDT, CDR2 YYEEEE. V shed 4 bases and J shed 6 bases, with 7 bases lying between them. This CDR3 region has 11 residues.

The chain has TRBV11-1 and TRBJ2-3; no firm D call. CDR1 is SGHAT, CDR2 FQDESV, per germline (reference sequence). V was trimmed by 4 bases and J by 2 bases, leaving 13 bases between them. The CDR3 spans 15 residues. CDR3 in amino acids: CASSSWSTDTDTQYF. Written as DNA, the CDR3 is TGTGCCAGCAGCTCGTGGAGTACTGACACAGATACGCAGTATTTT. The variable domain in full, completed from reference TRBV11-1 and TRBJ2-3, reads EAEVAQSPRYKITEKSQAVAFWCDPISGHATLYWYRQILGQGPELLVQFQDESVVDDSQLPKDRFSAERLKGVDSTLKIQPAELGDSAMYLCASSSWSTDTDTQYFGPGTRLTVL.

The rearrangement joins TRBV11-2 to TRBJ1-5; 9 nucleotides agree with TRBD1. This CDR3 has 15 residues. The V gene end was trimmed by 3 bases and the J gene end by 1 base; junction bases not matched to a gene: 1. Germline V gene data show CDR1 as SGHAT and CDR2 as FQNNGV. CDR3 sequence: CASSLGQGSNQPQHF. In DNA form, the CDR3 reads TGTGCCAGCAGCTTGGGACAGGGCAGCAATCAGCCCCAGCATTTT.

The chain is built from TRBV12-3 or TRBV12-4 and TRBJ2-1, with D perhaps matching TRBD1 (6 bases). There are 13 residues in the CDR3. V lost 2 bases, J lost 10 bases, and 12 bases lay in between. CDR3 nucleotides: TGTGCCAGCAGTTTACGAGGGGGTGGAGAGCAGTTCTTC. Its protein is CASSLRGGGEQFF.

This rearrangement joins TRBV25-1 to TRBJ2-3, with D perhaps TRBD1 (7 bases). This CDR3 comprises 14 residues. Trimming shortened V by 8 bases and J by 6 bases, and 18 bases separated the two germline ends. From germline, CDR1 is MGHDK and CDR2 SYGVNS. The CDR3 nucleotides are TGTGCCAGCCGGGGGCAGGGGGGTATTGATACGCAGTATTTT. Translating it yields CASRGQGGIDTQYF.

The chain is built from TRBV4-2 and TRBJ2-3; 7 bases line up with TRBD1. The CDR3 contains 16 residues. Germline loops: CDR1 LGHNA, CDR2 YNFKEQ. The V segment lost 2 bases and the J segment 2 bases; nucleotides outside the gene matches: 7. This CDR3 reads CASSQYSGQNTDTQYF. For the CDR3, the DNA is TGTGCCAGCAGCCAATACTCGGGACAGAACACAGATACGCAGTATTTT.

This sequence joins TRBV19 and TRBJ2-7; D perhaps matches TRBD1 (6 bases). V was shortened by 8 bases and J by 5 bases, with 22 bases between the two germline ends. Looked up from germline, CDR1 is LNHDA and CDR2 is SQIVND (reference sequence). CDR3 size: 15 residues. The CDR3 DNA reads as TGTGCCAGTTCCAGGGGCGCCGGTTCTGGGGACGAGCAGTACTTC. Its translation: CASSRGAGSGDEQYF. Supplemented by reference TRBV19 and TRBJ2-7, the full variable domain reads DGGITQSPKYLFRKEGQNVTLSCEQNLNHDAMYWYRQDPGQGLRLIYYSQIVNDFQKGDIAEGYSVSREKKESFPLTVTSAQKNPTAFYLCASSRGAGSGDEQYFGPGTRLTVT.

The genes are TRBV10-3 and TRBJ2-7; TRBD1 matches at 7 bases. The CDR3 has 14 amino acids. Losses at the gene ends were 2 bases for V and 3 bases for J; bases not matched to a gene: 4. Germline loops: CDR1 ENHRY, CDR2 SYGVKD. The CDR3: CAISESSGGYEQYF. CDR3 nucleotides: TGTGCCATCAGTGAGAGTTCAGGGGGCTACGAGCAGTACTTC.

The chain combines TRBV2 with TRBJ1-5, with 8 bases matching TRBD1. V dropped 4 bases and J dropped 9; count of bases not matched to a gene: 8. The germline gives CDR1 SNHLY, CDR2 FYNNEI. The CDR3 contains 14 residues. CDR3 amino acids: CASSGDRSGPPQHF. CDR3 DNA: TGTGCCAGCAGTGGGGACAGGTCCGGTCCGCCCCAGCATTTT.

The chain employs TRBV11-3 and TRBJ2-3; tentative D call: TRBD1 (6 bases). The CDR3 covers 15 residues. CDR1 is SGHNT, CDR2 YENEEA, per germline. V lost 1 base to trimming and J lost 0 bases, with 8 bases between them. The CDR3: CASSLARGSTDTQYF. Written as DNA, the CDR3 is TGTGCCAGCAGCTTAGCCAGGGGTAGCACAGATACGCAGTATTTT.

The chain carries TRBV4-2 and TRBJ2-7; D not certain. The V gene's germline CDR1 is LGHNA and CDR2 YNFKEQ. Trimming removed 5 bases at V and 0 bases at J, with 11 bases between. This CDR3 comprises 14 residues. In nucleotides, the CDR3 is TGTGCCAGCAGCAATGGGCTGGTCTCCTACGAGCAGTACTTC. Encoded protein: CASSNGLVSYEQYF.